This T cell receptor (beta chain) stems from a study of T cells after yellow fever vaccination. General observations from the study: Although the secondary response was weaker, it peaked faster, at day 5 versus 15. Abundant clonotypes from the bulk population could get into FACS-sorted repertoires as contaminants.

TCRdb called the 5' RACE reads again in MiXCR, with one record for every CDR3 protein. The sample lists 620,000 or so distinct CDR3 sequences; about 12% were seen once. The V end lost 7 bases, the J end lost 6 bases, and 13 bases lay between the germline ends. The CDR3 contains 13 residues. Germline V gene sequence: CDR1 MNHNS, CDR2 SASEGT. About this clonotype itself: Its target is not known.

Sequenced here: PBMCs, sampled on the day of the yellow fever booster vaccination. The gene calls are TRBV6-1 and TRBJ2-1, with D unclear. The sequence was obtained from a young man who received the YFV17D yellow fever vaccine. The CDR3 bases are TGTGCCAGCAACGGCGTAATGGGCAATGAGCAGTTCTTC. This gives the protein CASNGVMGNEQFF.